In terms of frequency, the clone carrying this T cell receptor beta chain is medium-sized. Its antigen is unknown. Each sample's input was 200 to 250 ng genomic DNA, some 34,000 genome equivalents. Germline CDR1 reads SGHKS; CDR2 reads YYEKEE (reference sequence). CDR3 length equals 15 residues. One tube held mixed TRB-A and TRB-B primer pools for touch-down PCR. TCRdb reprocessed the multiplex PCR reads; each CDR3 protein has one entry and no DNA is given. This sample lists a few thousand distinct CDR3 sequences; its ten largest clones have around 15%. These data are taken from a study of T cell clusters in autoimmune cytopenias. General study points: TRB repertoire shifts in secondary cytopenia and chronic lymphocytic leukemia mostly reflected lymphoma, not autoimmunity. Physiological T cell clusters of healthy donors were apparently absent in primary autoimmune cytopenia patients. Comparing secondary cytopenia with chronic lymphocytic leukemia showed no cluster-lack signature, apparently masked by lymphoma repertoire.

This clonotype originated in a human donor with an autoimmune cytopenia or autoimmune hepatitis (not recorded which). V usage is TRBV5-5 and J usage is TRBJ2-7. The source material was peripheral blood. The CDR3 protein is CASSPRAGDAYEQYF. Drawing the rest from reference TRBV5-5 and TRBJ2-7, the complete variable domain is DAGVTQSPTHLIKTRGQQVTLRCSPISGHKSVSWYQQVLGQGPQFIFQYYEKEERGRGNFPDRFSARQFPNYSSELNVNALLLGDSALYLCASSPRAGDAYEQYFGPGTRLTVT.